Here is one T cell receptor beta chain with its context. V was clipped by 0 bases and J by 11 bases; unmatched bases: 8. The CDR3 is 15 amino acids. Germline values: CDR1 MNHEY, CDR2 SVGEGT. The source of the sample is a study of blood T cell repertoires in COVID-19. Study in general: The United States, Italy and Spain supplied acute and convalescent COVID-19 samples. PBMCs, B-cell-depleted T cells, or T cells provided the cDNA or gDNA that made up the material.

Original analysis: Estimates of nucleated cell counts were drawn from the amplification of reference gene primers. Method: immunoSEQ multiplex PCR; TCRdb's copy keeps in-frame clones and lacks some. V and J calls and clone size come straight from that table; D and trimming were deduced from the DNA. This table has fewer than 300,000 clones, approximately 88% appearing once. This receptor was taken from a man between 18 and 29 years old with active or convalescent COVID-19. V and J are TRBV6-2 or TRBV6-3 and TRBJ1-4; TRBD1 matches at 8 bases. The sample consisted of peripheral blood. The CDR3 nucleotides are TGTGCCAGCAGTTACTCCGGGACAGGAGGGAACAAACTGTTTTTT. Residues: CASSYSGTGGNKLFF.